This T cell receptor (beta chain) was obtained from a study of blood T cell repertoires in COVID-19. Study-wide context: COVID-19 samples from acute and convalescent phases originated in the United States, Italy and Spain.

Recruited during active infection, patients (from Seattle) were subsequently followed longitudinally. Clones were sequenced by immunoSEQ multiplex PCR, and TCRdb holds only the in-frame ones, with some missing. This table holds 350,000 or so clones, around 87% found once. This clonotype was sampled from a woman aged 25 to 39 with COVID-19, enrolled during active disease. The sample taken for sequencing was peripheral blood.

The CDR3 sequence is CASSPPTRPGEQYF. CDR3 bases: TGTGCCAGCTCACCGCCCACCCGTCCGGGCGAGCAGTACTTC. The chain recombines TRBV18 with TRBJ2-7; no reliable D call. Germline V gene lookup returns CDR1 KGHSH and CDR2 LQKENI. The CDR3 is made up of 14 amino acids. The V and J ends lost 3 bases and 6 bases respectively, with 15 bases between them.